The 18 T cell receptor beta chains in this list originate from one sample, sequenced in a study of shared clonotypes between healthy human individuals. The repertoire was sequenced with immunoSEQ multiplex PCR; TCRdb's copy has only in-frame clones and lacks some. The sample carries about 2.4 million clones, roughly 93% recorded once. Sequencing input: naive CD4+ T cells from PBMCs. The sample's subset: CD45RA+ positively selected. These receptors all come from a man aged 18 to 29 in good health. Some clones in this sample may be carry-over from other donors' samples.

This clone showed up just once. The chain carries TRBV27 and TRBJ1-6; no definite D call. Deletions cut 8 bases from V and 7 bases from J, with 9 bases between. Germline V gene data show CDR1 as MNHEY and CDR2 as SMNVEV (reference sequence). The length of the CDR3 is 12 residues. The CDR3, as DNA: TGTGCCAGCTCGCTTGAGAATTCACCCCTCCACTTT. It codes for CASSLENSPLHF.

The chain joins TRBV5-1 to TRBJ1-6; 8 bases are shared with TRBD1. Germline lookup yields CDR1 SGHRS and CDR2 YFSETQ. Trimming took 4 bases from V and 7 from J; bases not matched to a gene: 13. There are 17 residues in the CDR3. The CDR3: CASSPWGRGLLNSPLHF. Written as DNA, the CDR3 is TGCGCCAGCAGCCCCTGGGGCAGGGGGCTGTTGAATTCACCCCTCCACTTT. Full variable domain (outside the CDR3, taken from reference TRBV5-1 and TRBJ1-6): KAGVTQTPRYLIKTRGQQVTLSCSPISGHRSVSWYQQTPGQGLQFLFEYFSETQRNKGNFPGRFSGRQFSNSRSEMNVSTLELGDSALYLCASSPWGRGLLNSPLHFGNGTRLTVT.

The rearrangement uses TRBV28 and TRBJ2-5; D gene ambiguous. Germline CDR1 MDHEN, CDR2 SYDVKM. V dropped 6 bases and J dropped 1 base, with 18 bases sitting between them. The CDR3 contains 16 residues. CDR3 nucleotide sequence: TGTGCCAGCAGCATGTTGGGCAGGAGCCTCCAAGAGACCCAGTACTTC. It is translated as CASSMLGRSLQETQYF.

The gene calls are TRBV28 and TRBJ2-3; TRBD2 aligns across 10 bases. V lost 5 bases, J lost 6 bases, and 8 bases stayed unmatched. The CDR3 runs 15 residues. Germline lookup yields CDR1 MDHEN and CDR2 SYDVKM. The CDR3 DNA follows: TGTGCCAGCAGTCGAGCGGGAGGGCCATCGGATACGCAGTATTTT. As protein: CASSRAGGPSDTQYF.

The V call is TRBV4-2, the J call TRBJ1-6, with D uncertain. The CDR3 length is 15 residues. The V end was cut by 2 bases, the J end by 5 bases, with 10 bases between. Germline V gene sequence: CDR1 LGHNA, CDR2 YNFKEQ. The CDR3 reads CASSQLRSDNSPLHF. The CDR3, as DNA: TGTGCCAGCAGCCAACTCAGGAGCGATAATTCACCCCTCCACTTT.

J is TRBJ2-1 and V is TRBV28; D is undetermined. The CDR3 consists of 11 residues. CDR1 MDHEN and CDR2 SYDVKM come from the germline V gene. V lost 2 bases and J lost 9, with 5 bases in between. CDR3 sequence (DNA): TGTGCCAGCAGTTTAGCGAGTGAGCAGTTCTTC. Translating it yields CASSLASEQFF.

The chain carries TRBV21-1 and TRBJ2-4; the table names TRBD2, a call not compared with the DNA. TRBV21-1 is a listed pseudogene. This CDR3 comprises 15 residues. The CDR3 coding sequence is TGTGCCAGCAGCAAAGTAGTCGTAGCCAAAAACATTCAGTACTTC. Protein product: CASSKVVVAKNIQYF.

The V gene is TRBV5-1, the J gene TRBJ2-2; D is uncertain. V shed 1 base and J shed 7 bases, with 23 bases lying between them. The CDR3 extends over 18 amino acids. Germline CDR1 SGHRS, CDR2 YFSETQ. The CDR3 spells CASSLRAGPRAVDGELFF. DNA for the CDR3: TGCGCCAGCAGCTTGCGGGCAGGACCAAGGGCGGTGGACGGGGAGCTGTTTTTT.

This clone has just a few counts. The chain employs TRBV11-2 and TRBJ1-1; D is undetermined. Trimming stripped 1 base from V and 5 bases from J, with 11 bases between. The CDR3 spans 14 residues. In germline, CDR1 is SGHAT, CDR2 FQNNGV. The CDR3 loop reads CASSLARGRTEAFF. The CDR3 DNA reads as TGTGCCAGCAGCTTAGCCCGAGGACGGACTGAAGCTTTCTTT. Variable domain in full (rest from reference TRBV11-2 and TRBJ1-1): EAGVAQSPRYKIIEKRQSVAFWCNPISGHATLYWYQQILGQGPKLLIQFQNNGVVDDSQLPKDRFSAERLKGVDSTLKIQPAKLEDSAVYLCASSLARGRTEAFFGQGTRLTVV.

The J gene is TRBJ2-1, the V gene TRBV6-6, with a tentative D call TRBD2 (6 bases). Trimming stripped 8 bases from V and 0 bases from J, with 11 bases between. This CDR3 region has 14 residues. The germline CDR1 and CDR2 sequences are MNHNY and SVGAGI (reference sequence). In DNA, the CDR3 is TGTGCCAGCCAGCGGGTTCCCTCCTACAATGAGCAGTTCTTC. Its protein product is CASQRVPSYNEQFF.

Regarding this clone: Other nucleotide sequences in the sample specify the same CDR3. The V and J genes are TRBV18 and TRBJ2-3, with D uncertain. V lost 3 bases and J 3 bases, leaving 7 bases between the germline ends. There are 13 residues in the CDR3. Germline-derived CDR1 and CDR2 are KGHSH and LQKENI. The CDR3: CASSPGGTDTQYF. CDR3 DNA sequence: TGTGCCAGCTCACCGGGCGGTACAGATACGCAGTATTTT.

About this clone: The sample holds other DNA sequences that translate to the same CDR3. The CDR3 spells CASSLLGENYGYTF. The CDR3, as DNA: TGTGCCAGCAGTTTACTGGGGGAGAACTATGGCTACACCTTC. The chain employs TRBV28 and TRBJ1-2; possible D gene TRBD1, 5 bases. Germline V gives CDR1 MDHEN, CDR2 SYDVKM. V gave up 2 bases and J gave up 2 bases, with 9 bases separating them. The CDR3 sequence is 14 residues long.

This chain uses TRBV2 with TRBJ1-2; D is possibly TRBD1 (6 bases). The CDR3 runs 16 residues. The germline CDR1 and CDR2 sequences are SNHLY and FYNNEI. Deletions cut 6 bases from V and 4 bases from J, with 21 bases between. CDR3 in DNA: TGTGCCAGCAGGCCGAACCTAGTAGGGGGACTCTATGGCTACACCTTC. Its translation: CASRPNLVGGLYGYTF.

V gene TRBV28 combines with J gene TRBJ2-6, with D tentatively TRBD2 (7 bases). Germline V lookup: CDR1 MDHEN, CDR2 SYDVKM. This CDR3 spans 15 amino acids. The ends were cut back, 8 bases at V and 2 bases at J, with 13 bases in the middle. The CDR3 coding sequence is TGTGCCAGCGCGGGGGCCAAGGCTGGGGCCAACGTCCTGACTTTC. Amino acid sequence: CASAGAKAGANVLTF.

The chain couples TRBV7-2 to TRBJ2-3, with 7 bases lining up with TRBD2. V lost 3 bases to trimming and J lost 4 bases; unmatched junction nucleotides: 4. The CDR3 is 14 amino acids. CDR1 is SGHTA and CDR2 is FQGNSA in the germline V gene. The CDR3 sequence is CASSLASGADTQYF. The CDR3 DNA reads as TGTGCCAGCAGCTTGGCTAGCGGCGCAGATACGCAGTATTTT. Filled out from reference TRBV7-2 and TRBJ2-3, the complete variable domain reads GAGVSQSPSNKVTEKGKDVELRCDPISGHTALYWYRQSLGQGLEFLIYFQGNSAPDKSGLPSDRFSAERTGGSVSTLTIQRTQQEDSAVYLCASSLASGADTQYFGPGTRLTVL.

The rearrangement links TRBV6-1 to TRBJ2-3; TRBD2 matches at 7 bases. This CDR3 is built from 16 residues. Germline CDR1 is MNHNS and CDR2 is SASEGT. V gave up 1 base and J gave up 0 bases; unmatched junction bases: 4. The CDR3 is CASSEVSGASTDTQYF. The CDR3, as DNA: TGTGCCAGCAGTGAAGTCAGCGGGGCTAGCACAGATACGCAGTATTTT.

This clone appeared once. The chain links TRBV27 to TRBJ2-2; TRBD2 agrees at 9 bases. CDR3 length: 15 residues. Trimming at V came to 5 bases and at J to 4 bases, leaving 5 bases not matched to a gene. Germline V gene lookup returns CDR1 MNHEY and CDR2 SMNVEV (reference sequence). The CDR3, as DNA: TGTGCCAGCAGTCCCGGGCGGGAGGGCACCGGGGAGCTGTTTTTT. Its translation is CASSPGREGTGELFF.

The chain recombines TRBV19 with TRBJ2-3; TRBD2 agrees at 11 bases. The CDR3 has 15 residues. Germline loops: CDR1 LNHDA, CDR2 SQIVND (reference sequence). Trimming at V came to 6 bases and at J to 0 bases, leaving 2 bases not matched to a gene. The CDR3 sequence is CASRGTSGSTDTQYF. Written as DNA, the CDR3 is TGTGCCAGTAGGGGGACTAGCGGAAGCACAGATACGCAGTATTTT. Full variable domain (remainder filled in from reference TRBV19 and TRBJ2-3): DGGITQSPKYLFRKEGQNVTLSCEQNLNHDAMYWYRQDPGQGLRLIYYSQIVNDFQKGDIAEGYSVSREKKESFPLTVTSAQKNPTAFYLCASRGTSGSTDTQYFGPGTRLTVL.